Listed here are 4 T cell receptor beta chains from one sample, sequenced in a study of blood T cell repertoires in COVID-19. Produced via immunoSEQ multiplex PCR; TCRdb's table is partial and in-frame only. The data contain under 500,000 clones, about 85% of them singletons. Sequencing was performed on PBMCs or T cells enriched from blood (not recorded which). All receptors come from a woman aged 18-30 years with acute COVID-19.

CDR3 amino acids: CASSQDKNRGGNSPLHF. For the CDR3, the DNA is TGCGCCAGCAGCCAAGATAAAAACAGGGGAGGAAATTCACCCCTCCACTTT. V usage is TRBV4-3 and J usage is TRBJ1-6; 7 bases align to TRBD1. The trim removed 0 bases at V and 7 bases at J, leaving 9 bases unmatched. The CDR3 consists of 17 residues. Germline-derived CDR1 and CDR2 are LGHNA and YSLEER.

The V call is TRBV30, the J call TRBJ1-5, with D possibly being TRBD1 (5 bases). The CDR3 runs to 17 residues. Trimming removed 1 base at V and 0 bases at J, with 16 bases between. Looked up from germline, CDR1 is GTSNPN and CDR2 is SVGIG (reference sequence). CDR3 sequence reads: CAWSDGPGVHSNQPQHF. CDR3 in DNA: TGTGCCTGGAGTGACGGGCCGGGGGTCCATAGCAATCAGCCCCAGCATTTT.

The chain employs TRBV5-1 and TRBJ1-4, with 7 positions matching TRBD1. Germline values: CDR1 SGHRS, CDR2 YFSETQ. The CDR3 is made up of 10 amino acids. The V gene end was trimmed by 10 bases and the J gene end by 12 bases; junction bases not matched to a gene: 6. CDR3: CAPDREQLFF. For the CDR3, the DNA is TGCGCCCCCGACAGGGAGCAACTGTTTTTT.

The chain has TRBV11-2 and TRBJ1-1; 7 bases line up with TRBD1. The trim removed 5 bases at V and 7 bases at J, leaving 7 bases unmatched. From germline, CDR1 is SGHAT and CDR2 FQNNGV. The CDR3 spans 13 residues. The CDR3, as DNA: TGTGCCAGCAGCGAACCGACAGGGAATGAAGCTTTCTTT. This sequence encodes CASSEPTGNEAFF. The full variable domain, rest sourced from reference TRBV11-2 and TRBJ1-1, is EAGVAQSPRYKIIEKRQSVAFWCNPISGHATLYWYQQILGQGPKLLIQFQNNGVVDDSQLPKDRFSAERLKGVDSTLKIQPAKLEDSAVYLCASSEPTGNEAFFGQGTRLTVV.